This T cell receptor beta chain emerged from a study of T cell repertoires in cytomegalovirus infection. Overall study findings and caveats: In two of eight donors, the top clonotype was HLA-C-restricted CMV-specific. Cumulated frequencies of public TCR beta families served to identify carriers of CMV plus the relevant HLA.

The table lists this clonotype with a few counts. What it recognizes is unknown. Trimming removed 4 bases from V and 4 bases from J, with 13 bases in between. The CDR3 length is 14 residues. The germline CDR1 and CDR2 sequences are SGHTA and FQGTGA. TCRdb processed the reads anew with MiXCR; each CDR3 protein has one entry. Here the sample spans a few hundred thousand distinct CDR3 sequences, around 40% being singletons. This material consisted of cultured PBMCs, taken from culture after CMV antigen stimulation. The TCR originated in a human donor in good health (CMV status not recorded). Some clones in this sample may be carry-over from other donors' samples. The rearrangement joins TRBV7-3 to TRBJ2-5; D is ambiguous. CDR3 DNA: TGTGCCAGCAGCTATTTCGGCCTGACAGAGACCCAGTACTTC. Amino acids: CASSYFGLTETQYF. The complete variable domain, with remaining parts taken from reference TRBV7-3 and TRBJ2-5, reads GAGVSQTPSNKVTEKGKYVELRCDPISGHTALYWYRQSLGQGPEFLIYFQGTGAADDSGLPNDRFFAVRPEGSVSTLKIQRTERGDSAVYLCASSYFGLTETQYFGPGTRLLVL.